The 28 T cell receptor beta chains in this list originate from one sample, sequenced in a study of blood T cell repertoires in COVID-19. Method: immunoSEQ multiplex PCR; TCRdb's copy keeps in-frame clones and lacks some. The table lists about 240,000 clones, approximately 83% of them singletons. Sequenced sample: peripheral blood. Every receptor here comes from a woman in her 30s who had recovered from COVID-19.

The chain recombines TRBV27 with TRBJ2-1; the D gene is possibly TRBD2 (6 bases). Per germline, CDR1 MNHEY and CDR2 SMNVEV (reference sequence). The CDR3 length is 14 residues. V was pared by 4 bases and J by 10 bases, with 17 bases between. CDR3 amino acids: CASSYGPGLREQFF. The DNA of the CDR3 is TGTGCCAGCAGTTACGGGCCGGGACTTCGGGAGCAGTTCTTC.

The V gene is TRBV7-9, the J gene TRBJ2-3; 8 nucleotides agree with TRBD1. Germline V CDR1 and CDR2: SEHNR, FQNEAQ (reference sequence). CDR3 length equals 15 residues. V gave up 2 bases and J gave up 6 bases; unmatched junction bases: 7. The CDR3 spells CASSLKGQVPDTQYF. CDR3 nucleotides: TGTGCCAGCAGCTTAAAGGGACAGGTCCCCGATACGCAGTATTTT.

This sequence joins TRBV3-1 (or the pseudogene TRBV3-2) and TRBJ1-1; 7 bases are shared with TRBD1. Trimming at V came to 5 bases and at J to 5 bases, leaving 8 bases not matched to a gene. Germline V gene sequence: CDR1 LGHDT, CDR2 YNNKEL (reference sequence). The CDR3 runs 14 residues. CDR3 in amino acids: CASSKYRGRTEAFF. Here the CDR3 DNA reads TGTGCCAGCAGCAAATACAGGGGCAGGACTGAAGCTTTCTTT.

This chain joins TRBV2 and TRBJ2-3; possibly TRBD1 for D (7 bases). The CDR3 is 17 residues long. Germline V CDR1 and CDR2: SNHLY, FYNNEI. Trimming removed 7 bases from V and 1 base from J, with 21 bases in between. The CDR3 is CASKGLRGAVGTDTQYF. The CDR3 DNA reads as TGTGCCAGCAAAGGCCTCAGGGGGGCCGTCGGCACAGATACGCAGTATTTT.

This rearrangement joins TRBV5-4 to TRBJ2-7, with 12 bases that match TRBD2. Germline CDR1 reads SGHNT; CDR2 reads YYREEE (reference sequence). CDR3 size: 14 residues. With 4 bases clipped from V and 6 bases from J, the junction kept 5 bases outside the gene matches. CDR3 sequence: CASSPSGGVSEQYF. The CDR3, as DNA: TGTGCCAGCAGCCCTAGCGGGGGGGTAAGCGAGCAGTACTTC. Filled out from reference TRBV5-4 and TRBJ2-7, the complete variable domain reads ETGVTQSPTHLIKTRGQQVTLRCSSQSGHNTVSWYQQALGQGPQFIFQYYREEENGRGNFPPRFSGLQFPNYSSELNVNALELDDSALYLCASSPSGGVSEQYFGPGTRLTVT.

The V gene is TRBV7-9, the J gene TRBJ2-5; the match to TRBD1 covers 7 bases. This CDR3 region has 14 residues. The germline V gene encodes CDR1 SEHNR and CDR2 FQNEAQ (reference sequence). The ends lost 1 base at V and 5 bases at J; junction bases unmatched: 4. The CDR3, as DNA: TGTGCCAGCAGCTTAGAAAAGGACAGGGAGACCCAGTACTTC. Protein product: CASSLEKDRETQYF.

The CDR3 is CASSLTGSTEKLFF. CDR3 in DNA: TGTGCCAGCAGCTTGACAGGGAGTACTGAAAAACTGTTTTTT. J is TRBJ1-4 and V is TRBV5-5, with D perhaps TRBD1 (6 bases). The CDR3 has 14 amino acids. V lost 1 base, J lost 7 bases, and 11 bases lay in between. CDR1 is SGHKS and CDR2 is YYEKEE in the germline V gene (reference sequence).

This CDR3 is CASSPLGGWRGTEAFF. CDR3 coding DNA: TGTGCCAGCAGCCCACTGGGGGGGTGGAGGGGCACTGAAGCTTTCTTT. The rearrangement uses TRBV27 and TRBJ1-1; D might be TRBD1 (5 bases). Germline CDR1 reads MNHEY; CDR2 reads SMNVEV (reference sequence). V was trimmed by 6 bases and J by 4 bases, leaving 21 bases between them. CDR3 length: 16 residues.

The chain couples TRBV3-1 (or the pseudogene TRBV3-2) to TRBJ2-2; TRBD2 matches 8 bases. V lost 3 bases to trimming and J lost 6 bases; unmatched junction nucleotides: 6. From germline, CDR1 is LGHDT and CDR2 YNNKEL (reference sequence). The length of the CDR3 is 15 residues. CDR3 nucleotide sequence: TGTGCCAGCAGCCAGGGACTAGGATATTCCGGGGAGCTGTTTTTT. It encodes CASSQGLGYSGELFF.

CDR3 amino acids: CSAQALDKGREKLFF. CDR3 DNA: TGCAGCGCCCAAGCACTAGACAAGGGTCGAGAAAAACTGTTTTTT. The chain links TRBV29-1 to TRBJ1-4, with unresolved D. The CDR3 consists of 15 residues. Germline V lookup: CDR1 SQVTM, CDR2 ANQGSEA. V was trimmed by 7 bases and J by 8 bases, leaving 23 bases between them.

The chain links TRBV29-1 to TRBJ1-4; the D is unclear. In germline, CDR1 is SQVTM, CDR2 ANQGSEA. The CDR3 length is 14 residues. The V end was cut by 4 bases, the J end by 5 bases, with 14 bases between. The CDR3: CSVAGTQRNEKLFF. The CDR3 DNA reads as TGCAGCGTTGCAGGTACGCAGAGAAATGAAAAACTGTTTTTT.

The chain uses TRBV9 and TRBJ1-5; 8 positions agree with TRBD1. This CDR3 region has 15 residues. CDR1 is SGDLS and CDR2 is YYNGEE in the germline V gene. V was pared by 4 bases and J by 9 bases, with 12 bases of the junction left unmatched. This chain's CDR3 is CASSPSTGALGPQHF. CDR3 bases: TGTGCCAGCAGCCCATCGACAGGGGCCCTAGGGCCCCAGCATTTT.

The chain carries TRBV11-3 and TRBJ2-1; TRBD1 matches at 9 bases. CDR3 size: 15 residues. The germline CDR1 and CDR2 sequences are SGHNT and YENEEA. The V gene end was trimmed by 4 bases and the J gene end by 2 bases; junction bases not matched to a gene: 3. CDR3 residues: CASSSTGGPYNEQFF. The DNA for the CDR3 is TGTGCCAGCAGCTCCACAGGGGGCCCCTACAATGAGCAGTTCTTC.

The rearrangement uses TRBV9 and TRBJ2-2; 8 nucleotides line up with TRBD2. CDR1 and CDR2 (germline): SGDLS, YYNGEE. V gave up 4 bases and J gave up 5 bases; unmatched junction bases: 10. The CDR3 has 16 amino acids. The CDR3 loop reads CASSLSAGAPTGELFF. The CDR3, as DNA: TGTGCCAGCAGCCTCTCAGCGGGGGCGCCGACCGGGGAGCTGTTTTTT.

The genes are TRBV24-1 and TRBJ2-2; weak D call: TRBD2 (7 bases). The CDR3 is 17 amino acids. The V end lost 4 bases, the J end lost 3 bases, and 17 bases lay between the germline ends. Germline lookup yields CDR1 KGHDR and CDR2 SFDVKD. The CDR3 reads CATSDHSGGPHTGELFF. In DNA, the CDR3 is TGTGCCACCAGTGACCACTCGGGGGGCCCCCACACCGGGGAGCTGTTTTTT.

In its sample, this clone was seen a few times. The gene calls are TRBV27 and TRBJ1-5; a possible D gene is TRBD1 (5 bases). This CDR3 contains 16 residues. Trimming shortened V by 10 bases and J by 1 base, and 20 bases separated the two germline ends. Germline assignment: CDR1 MNHEY and CDR2 SMNVEV (reference sequence). The CDR3 coding sequence is TGTGCCATCCAACCGCAGGGATCTCTAAGCAATCAGCCCCAGCATTTT. Translated: CAIQPQGSLSNQPQHF.

Notes on this clone: A junction end diverges from the germline sequence, so it may reflect a read error. The chain carries TRBV4-1 and TRBJ2-3, with TRBD2 matching over 10 bases. Germline V gene sequence: CDR1 MGHRA, CDR2 YSYEKL. This CDR3 has 16 amino acids. The CDR3 nucleotides read TGCGCCAGCAGCCAAGCCCCTCCCCATAGCGGGGGGCCCAAGAATTTT. Protein: CASSQAPPHSGGPKNF.

The gene calls are TRBV27 and TRBJ2-1, with TRBD2 matching over 11 bases. The CDR3 length is 16 residues. V was clipped by 3 bases and J by 4 bases; unmatched bases: 5. CDR1 and CDR2 (germline): MNHEY, SMNVEV (reference sequence). The CDR3 reads CASSFRPSGGYNEQFF. The CDR3 DNA is TGTGCCAGCAGTTTTAGACCTAGCGGGGGGTACAATGAGCAGTTCTTC.

The chain employs TRBV5-5 and TRBJ2-1; 8 nucleotides agree with TRBD1. Trimming took 4 bases from V and 3 from J; bases not matched to a gene: 6. Germline V CDR1 and CDR2: SGHKS, YYEKEE (reference sequence). The CDR3 consists of 15 residues. CDR3 sequence reads: CASSPGQDIYNEQFF. The CDR3 DNA reads TGTGCCAGCAGCCCGGGACAGGACATCTACAATGAGCAGTTCTTC.

The chain links TRBV5-1 to TRBJ2-7, with a possible D match to TRBD1 (6 bases). The CDR3 loop spans 14 amino acids. V lost 3 bases and J 2 bases, leaving 12 bases between the germline ends. CDR1 is SGHRS and CDR2 is YFSETQ in the germline V gene. The CDR3 nucleotides are TGCGCCAGCAGCTCGAACAGGGCCACCTACGAGCAGTACTTC. It encodes CASSSNRATYEQYF.

V and J are TRBV5-5 and TRBJ2-7; possible D gene TRBD1, 6 bases. This CDR3 region has 15 residues. Germline CDR1 reads SGHKS; CDR2 reads YYEKEE (reference sequence). Trimming stripped 2 bases from V and 2 bases from J, with 14 bases between. The CDR3 sequence is CASSFSQGVTYEQYF. For the CDR3, the DNA is TGTGCCAGCAGCTTCTCACAGGGAGTAACCTACGAGCAGTACTTC.

The rearrangement links TRBV7-2 to TRBJ2-3; a possible D gene is TRBD2 (6 bases). Germline V gene data show CDR1 as SGHTA and CDR2 as FQGNSA. V lost 5 bases, J lost 4 bases, and 10 bases lay in between. This CDR3 has 13 amino acids. For the CDR3, the DNA is TGTGCCAGCAGCCGGCGGGGCGCAGATACGCAGTATTTT. Translating it yields CASSRRGADTQYF.

The gene calls are TRBV7-9 and TRBJ2-1, with D maybe TRBD2 (5 bases). Trimming removed 4 bases at V and 7 bases at J, with 8 bases between. Germline lookup yields CDR1 SEHNR and CDR2 FQNEAQ (reference sequence). This CDR3 contains 12 residues. CDR3 DNA sequence: TGTGCCAGCAGCTCACTAGTTAATGAGCAGTTCTTC. Its protein product is CASSSLVNEQFF. Drawing the rest from reference TRBV7-9 and TRBJ2-1, the complete variable domain is DTGVSQNPRHKITKRGQNVTFRCDPISEHNRLYWYRQTLGQGPEFLTYFQNEAQLEKSRLLSDRFSAERPKGSFSTLEIQRTEQGDSAMYLCASSSLVNEQFFGPGTRLTVL.

V usage is TRBV5-5 and J usage is TRBJ2-6, with D possibly TRBD1 on 5 matching bases. Germline CDR1 SGHKS, CDR2 YYEKEE (reference sequence). There are 15 residues in the CDR3. V lost 5 bases to trimming and J lost 4 bases, with 13 bases between them. The CDR3 coding sequence is TGTGCCAGCAGGTCCCAGGGTACCGGGGCCAACGTCCTGACTTTC. Its protein is CASRSQGTGANVLTF.

The CDR3 protein is CASSLGGLTSGQPQHF. The CDR3 DNA sequence: TGTGCCAGCAGCTTAGGGGGGCTGACCTCGGGACAGCCCCAGCATTTT. This chain joins TRBV7-8 and TRBJ1-5; TRBD1 is a possible D gene (6 bases). CDR3 length: 16 residues. The V and J ends lost 1 base and 7 bases respectively, with 17 bases between them. Germline CDR1 is SGHVS and CDR2 is FQNEAQ.

V is TRBV4-1 and J is TRBJ2-1; TRBD2 agrees at 7 bases. CDR3 length: 14 amino acids. Germline values: CDR1 MGHRA, CDR2 YSYEKL. J was trimmed by 8 bases and V by 1 base; bases with no gene match: 5. The CDR3 loop reads CASSQVGGPDEQFF. In DNA form, the CDR3 reads TGCGCCAGCAGCCAAGTGGGAGGGCCGGATGAGCAGTTCTTC.

The genes are TRBV9 and TRBJ2-1; perhaps TRBD2 as D (6 bases). Looked up from germline, CDR1 is SGDLS and CDR2 is YYNGEE. The CDR3 sequence is 14 residues long. Trimming shortened V by 0 bases and J by 12 bases, and 16 bases separated the two germline ends. This chain's CDR3 is CASSVDDRGGSQFF. For the CDR3, the DNA is TGTGCCAGCAGCGTAGACGACCGTGGGGGGTCGCAGTTCTTC. Complete variable domain (other parts from reference TRBV9 and TRBJ2-1): DSGVTQTPKHLITATGQRVTLRCSPRSGDLSVYWYQQSLDQGLQFLIQYYNGEERAKGNILERFSAQQFPDLHSELNLSSLELGDSALYFCASSVDDRGGSQFFGPGTRLTVL.

J is TRBJ2-3 and V is TRBV6-6; 11 bases line up with TRBD2. CDR3 length: 15 amino acids. The V and J ends lost 7 bases and 2 bases, in that order; junction bases with no gene match: 5. Germline V CDR1 and CDR2: MNHNY, SVGAGI (reference sequence). CDR3 protein: CASNLAGGATDTQYF. The DNA of the CDR3 is TGTGCCAGCAATCTAGCGGGGGGAGCCACAGATACGCAGTATTTT.